The next 16 T cell receptor beta chains were all read from a single sample in a study of siplizumab effects on memory and regulatory T cells. Data came from immunoSEQ multiplex PCR; TCRdb stores just in-frame clones and leaves some out. The data show 110,000 or so clones, roughly 95% seen once. Sequencing was performed on non-Treg CD4+ T cells sorted from blood. These receptors all come from a human donor in good health.

This chain joins TRBV5-1 and TRBJ2-3; D might be TRBD1 or TRBD2, each matching 5 bases. CDR1 and CDR2 from the germline V gene are SGHRS and YFSETQ. The V end was cut by 2 bases, the J end by 1 base, with 11 bases between. The CDR3 loop spans 15 amino acids. The CDR3 DNA follows: TGCGCCAGCAGCTTCCGGGACCACCGCACAGATACGCAGTATTTT. Translation gives CASSFRDHRTDTQYF.

This chain joins TRBV15 and TRBJ1-2; D perhaps matches TRBD1 (6 bases). V was cut by 0 bases and J by 6 bases, with 8 bases left in between. The CDR3 consists of 13 residues. Germline assignment: CDR1 LNHNV and CDR2 YYDKDF (reference sequence). The CDR3 here is CATSREGADGYTF. CDR3 bases: TGTGCCACCAGCAGAGAGGGGGCCGATGGCTACACCTTC.

The V gene is TRBV7-9, the J gene TRBJ2-3; TRBD1 matches 9 bases. Germline lookup yields CDR1 SEHNR and CDR2 FQNEAQ (reference sequence). Trimming cost V 4 bases and J 0 bases; bases outside gene matches: 2. The CDR3 has 15 residues. In DNA form, the CDR3 reads TGTGCCAGCAGCTCCGGGACAGGGAGCACAGATACGCAGTATTTT. It yields the protein CASSSGTGSTDTQYF.

This chain links TRBV11-2 with TRBJ1-6; TRBD1 aligns across 7 bases. Germline values: CDR1 SGHAT, CDR2 FQNNGV. This CDR3 spans 16 amino acids. The V gene end was trimmed by 7 bases and the J gene end by 7 bases; junction bases not matched to a gene: 13. In DNA form, the CDR3 reads TGTGCCAGCACCCAAGACCTGGGACAGTTAAATTCACCCCTCCACTTT. This encodes CASTQDLGQLNSPLHF.

This clone was picked up one time. J is TRBJ1-2 and V is TRBV12-5; no clear D gene. V lost 4 bases to trimming and J lost 5 bases, with 14 bases between them. The CDR3 sequence is 14 residues long. Germline V gives CDR1 LGHNT, CDR2 FRNRAP. As DNA, the CDR3 is TGTGCTAGTGGTTCCCCACCCATCACATATGGCTACACCTTC. It yields the protein CASGSPPITYGYTF.

The chain combines TRBV30 with TRBJ1-1; D call uncertain. The V end lost 0 bases, the J end lost 5 bases, and 22 bases lay between the germline ends. This CDR3 comprises 17 residues. Germline V gene data show CDR1 as GTSNPN and CDR2 as SVGIG (reference sequence). DNA for the CDR3: TGTGCCTGGAGTGTTCGTCGACCGGGATCGTTGTCGACTGAAGCTTTCTTT. Encoded protein: CAWSVRRPGSLSTEAFF.

This chain uses TRBV30 with TRBJ1-1; 9 bases are a match to TRBD1. Germline V CDR1 and CDR2: GTSNPN, SVGIG (reference sequence). The CDR3 is made up of 13 amino acids. J lost 0 bases, V lost 5 bases, and 1 base had no gene match. CDR3 DNA: TGTGCCTGGGGGACAGGGCTGAACACTGAAGCTTTCTTT. Translating it yields CAWGTGLNTEAFF.

The J gene is TRBJ1-2, the V gene TRBV7-2; possible D gene TRBD1, 5 bases. Between the trimmed V and J ends, which lost 4 bases and 0 bases, there was a span of 15 bases. CDR3 length equals 16 residues. Germline CDR1 reads SGHTA; CDR2 reads FQGNSA. Here the CDR3 DNA reads TGTGCCAGCAGCTCACCGACGGGGGGGTCTAACTATGGCTACACCTTC. Its translation is CASSSPTGGSNYGYTF.

The rearrangement links TRBV7-3 to TRBJ1-2; D gene unclear. V shed 5 bases and J shed 7 bases, with 14 bases lying between them. Per germline, CDR1 SGHTA and CDR2 FQGTGA. The CDR3 is 13 amino acids. The CDR3 bases are TGTGCCAGCAGCCCGCAAGGGTCTGGTGGCTACACCTTC. Its translation is CASSPQGSGGYTF. Variable domain in full (rest from reference TRBV7-3 and TRBJ1-2): GAGVSQTPSNKVTEKGKYVELRCDPISGHTALYWYRQSLGQGPEFLIYFQGTGAADDSGLPNDRFFAVRPEGSVSTLKIQRTERGDSAVYLCASSPQGSGGYTFGSGTRLTVV.

The gene calls are TRBV28 and TRBJ1-1; TRBD1 is a possible D gene (5 bases). This CDR3 comprises 14 residues. V gave up 3 bases and J gave up 6 bases, with 14 bases separating them. The V gene's germline CDR1 is MDHEN and CDR2 SYDVKM. CDR3 loop: CASSFSRGLPEAFF. DNA of the CDR3: TGTGCCAGCAGTTTCAGCCGGGGACTACCTGAAGCTTTCTTT.

V is TRBV2 and J is TRBJ1-1, with D uncertain. Germline values: CDR1 SNHLY, CDR2 FYNNEI. Deletions cut 0 bases from V and 1 base from J, with 6 bases between. This CDR3 is built from 14 residues. The CDR3 spells CASSEAPRNTEAFF. The CDR3 bases are TGTGCCAGCAGTGAAGCGCCCAGGAACACTGAAGCTTTCTTT.

V gene TRBV29-1 combines with J gene TRBJ2-2; 8 bases match TRBD1. V gave up 3 bases and J gave up 6 bases; unmatched junction bases: 6. CDR3 length: 14 amino acids. Germline assignment: CDR1 SQVTM and CDR2 ANQGSEA. The CDR3 nucleotides read TGCAGCGTTGACCCTGGACAGGGCGCCGGGGAGCTGTTTTTT. Translation gives CSVDPGQGAGELFF.

The V and J genes are TRBV20-1 and TRBJ1-2; D call uncertain. Trimming took 5 bases from V and 0 from J, leaving 4 bases between them. Germline values: CDR1 DFQATT, CDR2 SNEGSKA (reference sequence). The CDR3 is 11 residues long. The CDR3 nucleotides are TGCAGTGCTGTACCTAACTATGGCTACACCTTC. This translates into CSAVPNYGYTF.

J is TRBJ2-4 and V is TRBV28; 9 bases match TRBD1. Per germline, CDR1 MDHEN and CDR2 SYDVKM. The CDR3 sequence is 14 residues long. V lost 4 bases and J lost 7; bases outside the gene matches: 5. CDR3: CASSSPGQGNIQYF. The CDR3 DNA is TGTGCCAGCAGTTCCCCTGGACAGGGGAACATTCAGTACTTC. The variable domain in full, completed from reference TRBV28 and TRBJ2-4, reads DVKVTQSSRYLVKRTGEKVFLECVQDMDHENMFWYRQDPGLGLRLIYFSYDVKMKEKGDIPEGYSVSREKKERFSLILESASTNQTSMYLCASSSPGQGNIQYFGAGTRLSVL.

The rearrangement links TRBV11-2 to TRBJ1-6, with a possible D match to TRBD1 (5 bases). Germline V gene lookup returns CDR1 SGHAT and CDR2 FQNNGV. V was clipped by 1 base and J by 0 bases, with 16 bases between them. The length of the CDR3 is 19 residues. CDR3 amino acids: CASSLGLGRGSSYNSPLHF. The CDR3 DNA follows: TGTGCCAGCAGCTTAGGCTTGGGTCGGGGGAGCTCCTATAATTCACCCCTCCACTTT.

CDR3: CASSLSGGNQPQHF. As DNA, the CDR3 is TGCGCCAGCAGCTTATCAGGAGGGAATCAGCCCCAGCATTTT. The rearrangement links TRBV5-1 to TRBJ1-5; D not certain. CDR3 size: 14 residues. The V end lost 2 bases, the J end lost 4 bases, and 10 bases lay between the germline ends. Germline assignment: CDR1 SGHRS and CDR2 YFSETQ.